This T cell receptor beta chain was found in a study of human T cells and chemical hapten exposure. On the study more broadly: Minor volume differences among pooled libraries chiefly drove per-sample TCR yield variation.

TCRdb re-called the RACE reads through MiXCR, storing one row per CDR3 protein. Of about 380,000 distinct CDR3 sequences listed, approximately 4.4% are singletons. Noted time point: patch test 1, 2 weeks after DPC sensitization. Treatment specified: therapeutic diphenylcyclopropenone sensitization with weekly scalp DPC. The clonotype originates from a woman in her forties or fifties with alopecia areata. Some clones in this sample may be carry-over from other donors' samples. Sample: whole blood, taken in connection with sensitization to the hapten diphenylcyclopropenone (DPC).

CDR3 amino acids: CASSYSRRAETQYF. CDR3 DNA sequence: TGTGCCAGCAGTTACTCTCGGAGGGCAGAGACCCAGTACTTC. This sequence joins TRBV6-5 and TRBJ2-5; the D gene is possibly TRBD2 (6 bases). The ends were cut back, 0 bases at V and 4 bases at J, with 9 bases in the middle. The CDR3 has 14 residues. From germline, CDR1 is MNHEY and CDR2 SVGAGI.